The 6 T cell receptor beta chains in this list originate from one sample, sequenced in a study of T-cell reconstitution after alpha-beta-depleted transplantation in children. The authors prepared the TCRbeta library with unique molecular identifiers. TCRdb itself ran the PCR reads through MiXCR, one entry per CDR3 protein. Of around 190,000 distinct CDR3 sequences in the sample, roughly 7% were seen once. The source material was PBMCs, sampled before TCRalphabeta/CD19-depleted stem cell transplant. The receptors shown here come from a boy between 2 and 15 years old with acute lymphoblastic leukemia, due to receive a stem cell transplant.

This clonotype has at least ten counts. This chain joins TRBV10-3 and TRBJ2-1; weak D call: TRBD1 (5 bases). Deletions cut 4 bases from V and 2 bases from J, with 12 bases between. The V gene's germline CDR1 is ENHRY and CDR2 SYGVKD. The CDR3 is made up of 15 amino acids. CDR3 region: CAISAPGIAYNEQFF. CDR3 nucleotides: TGTGCCATCAGTGCACCAGGGATCGCCTACAATGAGCAGTTCTTC.

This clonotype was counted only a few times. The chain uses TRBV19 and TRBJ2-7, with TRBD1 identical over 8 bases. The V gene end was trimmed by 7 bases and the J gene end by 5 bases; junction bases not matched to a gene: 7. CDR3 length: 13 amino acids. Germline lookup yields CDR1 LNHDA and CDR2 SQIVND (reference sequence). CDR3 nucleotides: TGTGCCAGTAAAGAGACAGGGGACCACGAGCAGTACTTC. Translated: CASKETGDHEQYF.

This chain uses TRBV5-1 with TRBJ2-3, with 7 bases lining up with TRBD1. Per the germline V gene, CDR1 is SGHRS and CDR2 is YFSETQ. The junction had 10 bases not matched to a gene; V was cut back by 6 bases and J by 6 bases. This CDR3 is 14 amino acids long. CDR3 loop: CASKLGTAGDTQYF. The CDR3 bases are TGCGCCAGCAAATTGGGGACAGCTGGGGATACGCAGTATTTT.

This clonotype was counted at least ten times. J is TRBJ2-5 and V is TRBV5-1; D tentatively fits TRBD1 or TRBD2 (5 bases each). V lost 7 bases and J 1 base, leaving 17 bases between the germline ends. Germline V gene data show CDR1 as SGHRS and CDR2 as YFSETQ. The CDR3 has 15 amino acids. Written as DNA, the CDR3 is TGCGCCAGCCGGAGAACCTTGGGGACCCAAGAGACCCAGTACTTC. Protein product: CASRRTLGTQETQYF.

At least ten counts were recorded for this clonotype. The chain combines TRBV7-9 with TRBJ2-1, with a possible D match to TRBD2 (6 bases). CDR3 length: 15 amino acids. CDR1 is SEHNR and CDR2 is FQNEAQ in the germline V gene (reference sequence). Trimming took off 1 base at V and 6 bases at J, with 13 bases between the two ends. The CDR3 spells CASSLGQRATNEQFF. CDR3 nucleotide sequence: TGTGCCAGCAGCTTAGGCCAGCGGGCTACCAATGAGCAGTTCTTC.

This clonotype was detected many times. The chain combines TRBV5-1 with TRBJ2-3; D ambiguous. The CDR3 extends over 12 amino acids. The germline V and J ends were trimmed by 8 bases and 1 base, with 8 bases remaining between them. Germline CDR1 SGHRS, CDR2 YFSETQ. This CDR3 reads CASGSRTDTQYF. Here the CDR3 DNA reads TGCGCCAGTGGGTCACGCACAGATACGCAGTATTTT.